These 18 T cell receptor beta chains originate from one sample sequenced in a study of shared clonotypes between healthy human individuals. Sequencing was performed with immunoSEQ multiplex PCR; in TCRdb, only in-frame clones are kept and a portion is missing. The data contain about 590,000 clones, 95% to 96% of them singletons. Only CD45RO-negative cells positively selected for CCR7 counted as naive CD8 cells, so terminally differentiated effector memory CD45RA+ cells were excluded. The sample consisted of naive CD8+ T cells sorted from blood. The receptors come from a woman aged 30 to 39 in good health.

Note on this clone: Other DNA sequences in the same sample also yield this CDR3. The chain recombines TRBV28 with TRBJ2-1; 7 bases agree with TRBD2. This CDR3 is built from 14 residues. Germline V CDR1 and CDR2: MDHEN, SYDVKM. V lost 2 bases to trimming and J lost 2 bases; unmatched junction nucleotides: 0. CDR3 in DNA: TGTGCCAGCAGTTTAGCGGGAGCCTACAATGAGCAGTTCTTC. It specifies CASSLAGAYNEQFF.

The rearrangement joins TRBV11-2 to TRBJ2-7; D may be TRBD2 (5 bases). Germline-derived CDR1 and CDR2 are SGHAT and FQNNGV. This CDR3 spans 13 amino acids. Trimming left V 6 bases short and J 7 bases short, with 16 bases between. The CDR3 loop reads CASSPDSLREQYF. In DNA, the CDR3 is TGTGCCAGCAGTCCGGACTCGTTGAGGGAGCAGTACTTC.

Written as DNA, the CDR3 is TGTGCCAGCAGCTTCGGCCAGGGGGTCGAGCAGTACTTC. This gives the protein CASSFGQGVEQYF. The gene calls are TRBV5-6 and TRBJ2-7, with TRBD1 identical over 7 bases. J was trimmed by 6 bases and V by 2 bases; bases with no gene match: 5. The CDR3 has 13 residues. Germline V CDR1 and CDR2: SGHDT, YYEEEE.

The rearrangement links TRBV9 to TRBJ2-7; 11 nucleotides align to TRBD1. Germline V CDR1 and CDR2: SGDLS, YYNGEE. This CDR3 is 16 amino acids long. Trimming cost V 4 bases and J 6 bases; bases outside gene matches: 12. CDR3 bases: TGTGCCAGCAGCCCCTACGAGGACAGGGGGCGTTTCGAGCAGTACTTC. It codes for CASSPYEDRGRFEQYF.

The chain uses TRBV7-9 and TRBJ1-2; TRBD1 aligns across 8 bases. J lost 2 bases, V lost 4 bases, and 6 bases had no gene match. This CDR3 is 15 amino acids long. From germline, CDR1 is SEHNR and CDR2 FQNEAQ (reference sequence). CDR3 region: CASSSPGQENYGYTF. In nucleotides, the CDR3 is TGTGCCAGCAGCTCCCCGGGACAGGAGAACTATGGCTACACCTTC.

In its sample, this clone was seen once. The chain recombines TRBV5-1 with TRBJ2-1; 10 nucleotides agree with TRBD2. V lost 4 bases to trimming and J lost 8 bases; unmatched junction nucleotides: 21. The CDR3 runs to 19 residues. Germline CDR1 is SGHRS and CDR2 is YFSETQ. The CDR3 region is CASSPGAASAGGPLHEQFF. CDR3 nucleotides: TGCGCCAGCAGCCCAGGGGCCGCTTCAGCGGGAGGGCCCCTTCATGAGCAGTTCTTC.

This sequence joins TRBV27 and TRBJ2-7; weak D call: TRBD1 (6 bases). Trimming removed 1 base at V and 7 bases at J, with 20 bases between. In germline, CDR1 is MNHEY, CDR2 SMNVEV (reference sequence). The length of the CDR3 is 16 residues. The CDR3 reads CASSLLVSGVLYEQYF. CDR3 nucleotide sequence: TGTGCCAGCAGTTTATTGGTGTCAGGGGTGCTATATGAGCAGTACTTC.

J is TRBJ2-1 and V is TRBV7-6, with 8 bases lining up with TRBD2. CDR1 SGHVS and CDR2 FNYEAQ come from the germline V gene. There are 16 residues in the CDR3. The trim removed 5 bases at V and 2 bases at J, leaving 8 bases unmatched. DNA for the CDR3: TGTGCCAGCAGCACCGTCGCCGGGAGGGCCTACAATGAGCAGTTCTTC. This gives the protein CASSTVAGRAYNEQFF. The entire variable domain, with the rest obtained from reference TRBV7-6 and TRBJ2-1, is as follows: GAGVSQSPRYKVTKRGQDVALRCDPISGHVSLYWYRQALGQGPEFLTYFNYEAQQDKSGLPNDRFSAERPEGSISTLTIQRTEQRDSAMYRCASSTVAGRAYNEQFFGPGTRLTVL.

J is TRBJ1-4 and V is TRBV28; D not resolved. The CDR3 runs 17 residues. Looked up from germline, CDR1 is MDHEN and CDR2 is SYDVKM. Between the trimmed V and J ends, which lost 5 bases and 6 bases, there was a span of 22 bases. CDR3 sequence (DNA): TGTGCCAGCAGTACGCCGGGCAAACATACGGAAGATGAAAAACTGTTTTTT. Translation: CASSTPGKHTEDEKLFF.

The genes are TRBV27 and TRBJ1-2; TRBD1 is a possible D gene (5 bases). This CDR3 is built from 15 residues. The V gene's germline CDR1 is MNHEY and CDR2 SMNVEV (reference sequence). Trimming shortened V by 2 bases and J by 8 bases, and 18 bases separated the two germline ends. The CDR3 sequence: CASSLIGAYLGGYTF. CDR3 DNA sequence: TGTGCCAGCAGTTTAATCGGGGCTTACCTAGGAGGCTACACCTTC.

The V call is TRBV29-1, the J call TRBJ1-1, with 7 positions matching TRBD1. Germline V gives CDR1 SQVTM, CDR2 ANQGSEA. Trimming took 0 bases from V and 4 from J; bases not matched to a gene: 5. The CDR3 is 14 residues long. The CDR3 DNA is TGCAGCGTTGAAGAACGACAGGGACGCACTGAAGCTTTCTTT. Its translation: CSVEERQGRTEAFF.

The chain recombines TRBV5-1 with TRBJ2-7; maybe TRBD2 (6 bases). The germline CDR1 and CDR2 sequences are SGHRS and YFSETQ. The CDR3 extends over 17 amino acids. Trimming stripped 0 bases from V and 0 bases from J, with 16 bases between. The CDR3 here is CASSLASPRESSYEQYF. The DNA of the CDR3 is TGCGCCAGCAGCTTGGCCTCTCCGCGGGAAAGCTCCTACGAGCAGTACTTC.

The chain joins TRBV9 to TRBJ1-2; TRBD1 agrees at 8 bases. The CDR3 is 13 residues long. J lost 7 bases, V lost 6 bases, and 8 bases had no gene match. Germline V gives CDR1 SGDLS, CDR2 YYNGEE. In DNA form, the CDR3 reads TGTGCCAGCAACTCAGGGGGCGCGTTTGGCTACACCTTC. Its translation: CASNSGGAFGYTF.

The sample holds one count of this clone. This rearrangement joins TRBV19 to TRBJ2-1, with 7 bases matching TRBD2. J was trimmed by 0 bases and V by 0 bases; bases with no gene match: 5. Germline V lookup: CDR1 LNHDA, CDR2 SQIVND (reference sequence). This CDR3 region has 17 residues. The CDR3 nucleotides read TGTGCCAGTAGTATAGATCTAGCGGAGAGCTCCTACAATGAGCAGTTCTTC. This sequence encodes CASSIDLAESSYNEQFF.

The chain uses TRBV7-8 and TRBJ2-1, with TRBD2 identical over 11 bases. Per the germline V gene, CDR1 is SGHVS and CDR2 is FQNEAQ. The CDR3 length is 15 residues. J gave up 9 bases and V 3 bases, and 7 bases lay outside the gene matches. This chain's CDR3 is CASSFTSGSGSEQFF. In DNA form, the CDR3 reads TGTGCCAGCAGCTTCACTAGCGGGAGCGGGTCTGAGCAGTTCTTC.

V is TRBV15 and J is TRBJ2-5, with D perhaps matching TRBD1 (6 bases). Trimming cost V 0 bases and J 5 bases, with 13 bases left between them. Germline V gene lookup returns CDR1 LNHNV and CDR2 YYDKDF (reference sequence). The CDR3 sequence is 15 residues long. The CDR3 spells CATSRDPDSLETQYF. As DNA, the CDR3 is TGTGCCACCAGCAGAGATCCGGACAGTCTGGAGACCCAGTACTTC.

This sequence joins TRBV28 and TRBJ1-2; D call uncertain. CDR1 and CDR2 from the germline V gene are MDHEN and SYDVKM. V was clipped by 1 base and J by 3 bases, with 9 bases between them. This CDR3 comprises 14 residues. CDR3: CASSLSGSYYGYTF. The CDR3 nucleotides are TGTGCCAGCAGTTTATCAGGCAGTTACTATGGCTACACCTTC.

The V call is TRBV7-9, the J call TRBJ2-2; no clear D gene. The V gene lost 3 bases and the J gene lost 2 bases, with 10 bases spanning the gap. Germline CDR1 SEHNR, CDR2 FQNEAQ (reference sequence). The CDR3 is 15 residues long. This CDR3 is CASSFGETNTGELFF. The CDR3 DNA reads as TGTGCCAGCAGCTTTGGTGAGACAAACACCGGGGAGCTGTTTTTT.